Sequencing of this T cell receptor beta chain was carried out in a study of identical twins. Study outcomes and limitations: Beta clonotypes that were abundant in cord blood contained fewer insertions, a pattern absent from memory repertoires. Among monozygotic twins, out-of-frame TCR alpha sharing exceeded what models predicted. Low generation-probability sequences were in excess among twin-shared out-of-frame alpha sequences.

Remarks on this clonotype: Its matching antigen is unknown.

cDNA molecules carried unique molecular identifiers, and template switching added a universal primer site. From the 5' RACE reads, TCRdb called clonotypes with MiXCR, one entry per CDR3 protein. The data show about 240,000 distinct CDR3 sequences, roughly 13% seen once. CDR1 is SGDLS, CDR2 YYNGEE, per germline. The CDR3 length is 16 residues. Between the trimmed V and J ends, which lost 1 base and 3 bases, there was a span of 15 bases. This sample was shared with a second study, whose subject was yellow fever vaccine responses in identical twins.

The TCR was taken from a woman aged 18-29 years in good health. This rearrangement joins TRBV9 to TRBJ2-3; a possible D gene is TRBD2 (5 bases). Sequenced: memory (CD45RO+) T cells sorted from blood. DNA of the CDR3: TGTGCCAGCAGCGTATCCCCCGCGGGTAGGACAGATACGCAGTATTTT. Its protein is CASSVSPAGRTDTQYF.